The clone carrying this T cell receptor (beta chain) was counted between two and nine times. As yet, its antigen is unknown. As every portion of the isolated RNA was reverse transcribed, the sequencing read expressed TCRB transcripts. Using immunoSEQ multiplex PCR, the repertoire was profiled, and TCRdb retains in-frame clones only, with some absent. The sample includes 150,000 to 200,000 clones, around 8% seen only once; the top ten take around 0.94%. Trimming pared 1 base from V and 2 bases from J, leaving 6 bases between. From germline, CDR1 is SGHDN and CDR2 FVKESK. The CDR3 runs 15 residues. The data were taken from a study of beta chain features in type 1 diabetes. Study findings and constraints: Moderate but significant shortening of TCRB CDR3s was recorded in all four CD4+ subsets from Type 1 diabetes patients.

This clonotype was obtained from a woman in her 40s with type 1 diabetes. What was sequenced was central memory CD4+ T cells from blood. The chain recombines TRBV14 with TRBJ2-6, with D perhaps TRBD2 (6 bases). The CDR3 loop reads CASSQGGAGANVLTF. For the CDR3, the DNA is TGTGCCAGCAGCCAAGGGGGGGCTGGGGCCAACGTCCTGACTTTC. Complete variable domain (other parts from reference TRBV14 and TRBJ2-6): EAGVTQFPSHSVIEKGQTVTLRCDPISGHDNLYWYRRVMGKEIKFLLHFVKESKQDESGMPNNRFLAERTGGTYSTLKVQPAELEDSGVYFCASSQGGAGANVLTFGAGSRLTVL.